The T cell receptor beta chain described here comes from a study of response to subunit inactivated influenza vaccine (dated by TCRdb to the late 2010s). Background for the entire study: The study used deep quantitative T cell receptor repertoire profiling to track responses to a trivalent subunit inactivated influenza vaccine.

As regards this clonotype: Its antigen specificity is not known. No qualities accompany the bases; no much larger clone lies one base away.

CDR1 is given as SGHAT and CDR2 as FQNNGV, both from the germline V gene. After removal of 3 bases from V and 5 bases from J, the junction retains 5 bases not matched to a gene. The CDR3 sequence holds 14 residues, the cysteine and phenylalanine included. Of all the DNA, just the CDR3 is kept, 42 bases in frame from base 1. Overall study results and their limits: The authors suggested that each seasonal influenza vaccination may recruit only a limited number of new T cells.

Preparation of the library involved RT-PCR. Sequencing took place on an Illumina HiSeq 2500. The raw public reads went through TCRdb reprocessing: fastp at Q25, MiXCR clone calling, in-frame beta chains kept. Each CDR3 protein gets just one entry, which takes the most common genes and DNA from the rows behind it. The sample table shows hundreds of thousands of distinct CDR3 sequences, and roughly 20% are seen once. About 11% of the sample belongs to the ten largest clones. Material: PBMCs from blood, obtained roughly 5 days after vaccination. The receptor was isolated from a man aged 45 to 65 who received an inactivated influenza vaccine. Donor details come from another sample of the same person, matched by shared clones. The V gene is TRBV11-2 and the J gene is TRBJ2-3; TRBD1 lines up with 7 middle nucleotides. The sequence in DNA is TGTGCCAGCAGCTTGGACTGGACAGGAGATACGCAGTATTTT. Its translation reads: CASSLDWTGDTQYF. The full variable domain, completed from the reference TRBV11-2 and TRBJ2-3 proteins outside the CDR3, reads EAGVAQSPRYKIIEKRQSVAFWCNPISGHATLYWYQQILGQGPKLLIQFQNNGVVDDSQLPKDRFSAERLKGVDSTLKIQPAKLEDSAVYLCASSLDWTGDTQYFGPGTRLTVL.